The next 5 T cell receptor beta chains were all read from a single sample in a study of vaccination and CD4 T cells after COVID-19. No antigen has been identified for these receptors. As to treatment: 10-day PBMC culture with coronavirus spike peptide pools or control peptides (ViraFEST assay). The study sequenced cultured CD4+ T cell DNA using the Oncomine TCR Beta short-read assay. TCRdb independently ran MiXCR on the PCR reads; one entry per CDR3 protein. In the table there are tens of thousands of distinct CDR3 sequences, around 42% of which are singletons. Sequencing was carried out using CD4+ T cells from blood, cultured in vitro. These receptors originate from a human donor who had recovered from COVID-19.

This chain links TRBV6-1 with TRBJ2-4, with D maybe TRBD1 (5 bases). Trimming removed 1 base from V and 2 bases from J, with 12 bases in between. CDR1 is MNHNS, CDR2 SASEGT, per germline. This CDR3 comprises 16 residues. CDR3 nucleotide sequence: TGTGCCAGCAGTGAAGTGACCAGGGTATCCAAAAACATTCAGTACTTC. Encoded protein: CASSEVTRVSKNIQYF.

This clonotype has a handful of counts. The genes are TRBV6-1 and TRBJ1-2, with TRBD1 as a possible D gene (5 bases). The CDR3 is 13 amino acids. The V gene's germline CDR1 is MNHNS and CDR2 SASEGT. The germline V and J ends were trimmed by 7 bases and 4 bases, with 13 bases remaining between them. CDR3 coding DNA: TGTGCCAGCACCGGCCAGGGCCTCTATGGCTACACCTTC. This translates into CASTGQGLYGYTF.

J is TRBJ2-7 and V is TRBV20-1; D is unresolved. Germline V gene lookup returns CDR1 DFQATT and CDR2 SNEGSKA (reference sequence). Trimming removed 3 bases from V and 3 bases from J, with 12 bases in between. The CDR3 is 13 residues long. CDR3 in amino acids: CSASSPKGYEQYF. Here the CDR3 DNA reads TGCAGTGCTAGTAGTCCCAAGGGCTACGAGCAGTACTTC.

The CDR3 loop is CASSLSWEQPQHF. The CDR3 DNA reads TGTGCCAGCAGTTTAAGTTGGGAACAGCCCCAGCATTTT. This sequence joins TRBV11-2 and TRBJ1-5; D unclear. CDR1 SGHAT and CDR2 FQNNGV come from the germline V gene. The CDR3 covers 13 residues. V was shortened by 6 bases and J by 7 bases, with 13 bases between the two germline ends. Looking up the rest from reference TRBV11-2 and TRBJ1-5 gives the full variable domain: EAGVAQSPRYKIIEKRQSVAFWCNPISGHATLYWYQQILGQGPKLLIQFQNNGVVDDSQLPKDRFSAERLKGVDSTLKIQPAKLEDSAVYLCASSLSWEQPQHFGDGTRLSIL.

This chain connects TRBV4-2 to TRBJ1-2; TRBD1 agrees at 9 bases. After removal of 1 base from V and 6 bases from J, the junction contained 6 bases not matched to a gene. From germline, CDR1 is LGHNA and CDR2 YNFKEQ. This CDR3 is built from 15 residues. CDR3: CASSQGDRDRDGYTF. The DNA of the CDR3 is TGTGCCAGCAGCCAAGGGGACCGGGACAGGGATGGCTACACCTTC.